These 9 T cell receptor beta chains came from one sample sequenced in a study of patients and donors after allogeneic stem cell transplantation. MiXCR, run by TCRdb on the RT-PCR reads, gives a single entry per CDR3 protein. Of some 90,000 distinct CDR3 sequences listed, about 44% are singletons. Sequencing was performed on blood, either unsorted or a sorted T cell fraction (not recorded which). These receptors originate from a human donor who was either an allogeneic HSCT recipient or a stem cell or donor lymphocyte infusion donor (not recorded which). It is not recorded whose cells these are; they may come from a transplant donor.

V is TRBV7-2 and J is TRBJ1-2; D not resolved. This CDR3 comprises 13 residues. Germline values: CDR1 SGHTA, CDR2 FQGNSA. V dropped 0 bases and J dropped 8 bases, with 10 bases sitting between them. CDR3 residues: CASSLAANIGYTF. The CDR3 DNA is TGTGCCAGCAGCTTAGCCGCCAATATAGGCTACACCTTC.

This clonotype was picked up a small number of times. The chain employs TRBV12-3 or TRBV12-4 and TRBJ1-5; D unresolved. Trimming removed 5 bases from V and 2 bases from J, with 13 bases in between. The CDR3 spans 15 residues. The CDR3 region has the DNA TGTGCCAGCAGTCCCGAGTCCCGTGGCAATCAGCCCCAGCATTTT. Amino acids: CASSPESRGNQPQHF.

The sample holds one count of this clonotype. The chain employs TRBV6-1 and TRBJ1-4, with D maybe TRBD1 (5 bases). Germline-derived CDR1 and CDR2 are MNHNS and SASEGT. The CDR3 has 16 amino acids. Trimming pared 6 bases from V and 4 bases from J, leaving 18 bases between. The CDR3 region has the DNA TGTGCCAGCAGCATAACGGAAGGGGTCCTTAATGAAAAACTGTTTTTT. Protein sequence: CASSITEGVLNEKLFF.

The sample holds a few counts of this clonotype. V is TRBV25-1 and J is TRBJ1-5; D is perhaps TRBD1 (5 bases). Germline loops: CDR1 MGHDK, CDR2 SYGVNS. Trimming removed 4 bases at V and 3 bases at J, with 13 bases between. CDR3 size: 15 residues. The CDR3 nucleotides are TGTGCCAGCAGTGGACCCGACAGACTCAATCAGCCCCAGCATTTT. The encoded protein is CASSGPDRLNQPQHF.

This chain uses TRBV5-1 with TRBJ1-2; 9 bases agree with TRBD1. From germline, CDR1 is SGHRS and CDR2 YFSETQ. CDR3 length: 15 residues. J was trimmed by 8 bases and V by 0 bases; bases with no gene match: 8. The DNA for the CDR3 is TGCGCCAGCAGCTTGGCCCCGGGACAGGGTTACGGCTACACCTTC. Translation: CASSLAPGQGYGYTF.

This clonotype was observed a handful of times. The V call is TRBV9, the J call TRBJ1-4; D may be TRBD1 (5 bases). V lost 2 bases and J 3 bases, leaving 8 bases between the germline ends. From germline, CDR1 is SGDLS and CDR2 YYNGEE. The CDR3 is 14 residues long. As DNA, the CDR3 is TGTGCCAGCAGCGTGCAGGGCTCTAATGAAAAACTGTTTTTT. As protein: CASSVQGSNEKLFF.

J is TRBJ1-1 and V is TRBV6-2 or TRBV6-3; no clear D. CDR1 and CDR2 (germline): MNHEY, SVGEGT. The CDR3 runs 15 residues. Trimming cost V 4 bases and J 1 base, with 13 bases left between them. The CDR3 region is CASSFVRRTNTEAFF. In DNA, the CDR3 is TGTGCCAGCAGTTTTGTCCGGCGGACGAACACTGAAGCTTTCTTT.

The chain employs TRBV12-3 or TRBV12-4 and TRBJ1-2; D unclear. V lost 2 bases, J lost 7 bases, and 8 bases lay in between. The CDR3 sequence is 12 residues long. CDR3 nucleotides: TGTGCCAGCAGTTTATCTATTGGTGGCTACACCTTC. Amino acid sequence: CASSLSIGGYTF.

The chain couples TRBV6-5 to TRBJ1-6; D remains ambiguous. The ends were cut back, 0 bases at V and 6 bases at J, with 9 bases in the middle. The germline gives CDR1 MNHEY, CDR2 SVGAGI. CDR3 size: 15 residues. CDR3: CASSYSIGFNSPLHF. The CDR3 coding sequence is TGTGCCAGCAGTTACTCGATCGGGTTTAATTCACCCCTCCACTTT.